The 29 T cell receptor beta chains listed next were all sequenced from one sample in a study of blood T cell repertoires in COVID-19. Some clones are missing from TCRdb's copy, which holds only in-frame ones; the method was immunoSEQ multiplex PCR. In the table there are fewer than 450,000 clones, about 90% of which are singletons. The sequenced sample was PBMCs or T cells enriched from blood (not recorded which). The source of these receptors is a man in his late teens or twenties who had recovered from COVID-19.

This chain connects TRBV9 to TRBJ2-1; possibly TRBD1 for D (6 bases). The CDR3 length is 17 residues. V was shortened by 0 bases and J by 4 bases, with 17 bases between the two germline ends. Germline CDR1 SGDLS, CDR2 YYNGEE. CDR3 loop: CASSVAPGQGSYNEQFF. The CDR3 region has the DNA TGTGCCAGCAGCGTAGCCCCAGGGCAGGGGTCTTACAATGAGCAGTTCTTC.

As for this clone: Other DNA sequences in the sample encode the same CDR3. This sequence joins TRBV30 and TRBJ1-2; 8 bases match TRBD1. V dropped 0 bases and J dropped 2; count of bases not matched to a gene: 2. The CDR3 has 14 amino acids. Germline assignment: CDR1 GTSNPN and CDR2 SVGIG (reference sequence). In nucleotides, the CDR3 is TGTGCCTGGAGTGTACAGGGGGTAAACTATGGCTACACCTTC. As protein: CAWSVQGVNYGYTF.

CDR3 loop: CASSFQGADSPLHF. The CDR3 DNA reads as TGTGCCAGCAGCTTCCAGGGGGCAGATTCACCCCTCCACTTT. The chain carries TRBV5-4 and TRBJ1-6; 8 bases fit TRBD1. This CDR3 contains 14 residues. From germline, CDR1 is SGHNT and CDR2 YYREEE (reference sequence). Losses at the gene ends were 2 bases for V and 8 bases for J; bases not matched to a gene: 3.

The genes are TRBV4-1 and TRBJ1-1, with 7 bases fitting TRBD1. Trimming cost V 2 bases and J 0 bases; bases outside gene matches: 3. The V gene's germline CDR1 is MGHRA and CDR2 YSYEKL. The CDR3 length is 15 residues. CDR3 sequence (DNA): TGCGCCAGCAGCCAACGACAGGGCTTGAACACTGAAGCTTTCTTT. It translates to CASSQRQGLNTEAFF.

This clone was counted a single time. The chain links TRBV28 to TRBJ1-5; D not resolved. The CDR3 loop spans 15 amino acids. Trimming removed 2 bases from V and 1 base from J, with 9 bases in between. Germline V lookup: CDR1 MDHEN, CDR2 SYDVKM. DNA of the CDR3: TGTGCCAGCAGTTTACGGGAAGTGAGCAATCAGCCCCAGCATTTT. It translates to CASSLREVSNQPQHF. Full variable domain (outside the CDR3, taken from reference TRBV28 and TRBJ1-5): DVKVTQSSRYLVKRTGEKVFLECVQDMDHENMFWYRQDPGLGLRLIYFSYDVKMKEKGDIPEGYSVSREKKERFSLILESASTNQTSMYLCASSLREVSNQPQHFGDGTRLSIL.

V gene TRBV30 combines with J gene TRBJ1-5; TRBD1 aligns across 7 bases. With 1 base clipped from V and 8 bases from J, the junction kept 5 bases outside the gene matches. CDR1 and CDR2 (germline): GTSNPN, SVGIG (reference sequence). The CDR3 totals 13 residues. CDR3 protein: CAWSEGGSEPQHF. The CDR3, as DNA: TGTGCCTGGAGTGAAGGGGGCAGTGAGCCCCAGCATTTT.

This clone was seen just once. The gene calls are TRBV4-1 and TRBJ2-7, with D possibly matching TRBD1 (6 bases). CDR1 MGHRA and CDR2 YSYEKL come from the germline V gene. This CDR3 has 17 amino acids. Trimming took off 6 bases at V and 5 bases at J, with 26 bases between the two ends. The CDR3 coding sequence is TGCGCCAGCAGTCGGATAGGACGAGAGAGGGGGATCGACGAGCAGTACTTC. Amino acid sequence: CASSRIGRERGIDEQYF.

For this clone: The sample has other DNA sequences that encode this CDR3 too. The chain couples TRBV12-3 or TRBV12-4 to TRBJ1-2; TRBD1 agrees at 10 bases. This CDR3 has 12 amino acids. J lost 9 bases, V lost 6 bases, and 4 bases had no gene match. CDR3 DNA sequence: TGTGCCAGCAGCGGGACAGGGGCTCGCTACACCTTC. It specifies CASSGTGARYTF.

The chain employs TRBV5-6 and TRBJ1-5; 8 positions agree with TRBD1. The CDR3 is made up of 14 amino acids. Germline V gene sequence: CDR1 SGHDT, CDR2 YYEEEE. V lost 4 bases and J lost 5; bases outside the gene matches: 5. CDR3 sequence: CASSRTGTDQPQHF. Here the CDR3 DNA reads TGTGCCAGCAGCCGGACAGGGACGGATCAGCCCCAGCATTTT. The variable domain in full, completed from reference TRBV5-6 and TRBJ1-5, reads DAGVTQSPTHLIKTRGQQVTLRCSPKSGHDTVSWYQQALGQGPQFIFQYYEEEERQRGNFPDRFSGHQFPNYSSELNVNALLLGDSALYLCASSRTGTDQPQHFGDGTRLSIL.

The chain carries TRBV7-8 and TRBJ2-2; D unclear. Looked up from germline, CDR1 is SGHVS and CDR2 is FQNEAQ. The CDR3 runs 12 residues. Trimming shortened V by 5 bases and J by 5 bases, and 6 bases separated the two germline ends. CDR3 loop: CASSKTTGELFF. DNA for the CDR3: TGTGCCAGCAGCAAGACAACCGGGGAGCTGTTTTTT.

This clone has a single count. This sequence joins TRBV18 and TRBJ2-1; 8 bases match TRBD1. The CDR3 is made up of 13 amino acids. The J segment lost 9 bases and the V segment lost 6 bases, leaving 7 bases of the junction unmatched. Germline V gene data show CDR1 as KGHSH and CDR2 as LQKENI. The CDR3 bases are TGTGCCAGCTCGATCTACGGGACAGGTGAGCAGTTCTTC. This gives the protein CASSIYGTGEQFF.

CDR3 nucleotides: TGTGCCAGCAGCCCCCAAACAGGGGGCAGCACAGATACGCAGTATTTT. Protein product: CASSPQTGGSTDTQYF. The chain carries TRBV7-8 and TRBJ2-3; 9 nucleotides align to TRBD1. J lost 0 bases, V lost 5 bases, and 6 bases had no gene match. CDR1 is SGHVS and CDR2 is FQNEAQ in the germline V gene. CDR3 length: 16 amino acids.

The chain employs TRBV2 and TRBJ2-1, with 11 bases matching TRBD1. This CDR3 contains 15 residues. CDR1 is SNHLY, CDR2 FYNNEI, per germline. V was clipped by 4 bases and J by 10 bases; unmatched bases: 9. This chain's CDR3 is CASSAPGQGGWEQFF. CDR3 nucleotides: TGTGCCAGCAGTGCACCGGGACAGGGGGGATGGGAGCAGTTCTTC.

J is TRBJ1-3 and V is TRBV18, with no clear D. Trimming removed 3 bases from V and 4 bases from J, with 13 bases in between. CDR1 and CDR2 (germline): KGHSH, LQKENI. The CDR3 extends over 15 amino acids. CDR3 amino acids: CASSPQRLSGNTIYF. The DNA of the CDR3 is TGTGCCAGCTCACCTCAGAGGTTGTCCGGAAACACCATATATTTT. The entire variable domain, with the rest obtained from reference TRBV18 and TRBJ1-3, is as follows: NAGVMQNPRHLVRRRGQEARLRCSPMKGHSHVYWYRQLPEEGLKFMVYLQKENIIDESGMPKERFSAEFPKEGPSILRIQQVVRGDSAAYFCASSPQRLSGNTIYFGEGSWLTVV.

CDR3 residues: CACTGGAGGTTDTQYF. The CDR3 DNA sequence: TGTGCCTGCACTGGAGGGGCAGGTGGAACAACAGATACGCAGTATTTT. J is TRBJ2-3 and V is TRBV30, with D perhaps matching TRBD2 (6 bases). Germline V gives CDR1 GTSNPN, CDR2 SVGIG (reference sequence). Trimming pared 6 bases from V and 3 bases from J, leaving 22 bases between. This CDR3 region has 16 residues.

The chain links TRBV11-2 to TRBJ2-5, with a weak D call TRBD2 (5 bases). The CDR3 consists of 15 residues. Trimming stripped 3 bases from V and 0 bases from J, with 11 bases between. The germline gives CDR1 SGHAT, CDR2 FQNNGV. Here the CDR3 DNA reads TGTGCCAGCAGCTTCTTTTCGAGGGACCAAGAGACCCAGTACTTC. Translation: CASSFFSRDQETQYF.

This chain uses TRBV7-3 with TRBJ2-3, with D unresolved. Looked up from germline, CDR1 is SGHTA and CDR2 is FQGTGA. This CDR3 spans 13 amino acids. V was shortened by 6 bases and J by 6 bases, with 13 bases between the two germline ends. In nucleotides, the CDR3 is TGTGCCAGCAGAAACAGTGGATCCGATACGCAGTATTTT. Its protein product is CASRNSGSDTQYF.

This clone was seen only once. The chain has TRBV10-2 and TRBJ2-6; TRBD2 might be the D (6 bases). V was cut by 6 bases and J by 0 bases, with 15 bases left in between. The germline V gene encodes CDR1 WSHSY and CDR2 SAAADI. The CDR3 contains 17 residues. The CDR3 coding sequence is TGCGCCAGCAGGGGGACTCAGGAAACCTCTGGGGCCAACGTCCTGACTTTC. Translating gives CASRGTQETSGANVLTF.

The chain's CDR3 is CSANGGIGYTF. The CDR3, as DNA: TGCAGTGCTAACGGTGGTATCGGCTACACCTTC. The rearrangement joins TRBV20-1 to TRBJ1-2; no firm D call. Trimming shortened V by 4 bases and J by 8 bases, and 11 bases separated the two germline ends. The CDR3 has 11 residues. CDR1 and CDR2 from the germline V gene are DFQATT and SNEGSKA (reference sequence).

V is TRBV12-3 or TRBV12-4 and J is TRBJ1-1; D might be TRBD1 (5 bases). Trimming left V 8 bases short and J 3 bases short, with 13 bases between. The length of the CDR3 is 13 residues. The CDR3 sequence is CASGGTEYTEAFF. The DNA for the CDR3 is TGTGCCAGCGGGGGGACGGAATACACTGAAGCTTTCTTT.

The sample holds one count of this clone. The chain employs TRBV28 and TRBJ2-2, with a tentative D call TRBD1 (5 bases). With 8 bases removed from V and 3 bases from J, the gap between germline ends came to 13 bases. This CDR3 is 14 amino acids long. Germline assignment: CDR1 MDHEN and CDR2 SYDVKM. The CDR3 loop is CASWGVPDTGELFF. CDR3 coding DNA: TGTGCCAGCTGGGGCGTTCCCGACACCGGGGAGCTGTTTTTT.

The chain carries TRBV14 and TRBJ1-2; D is undetermined. CDR3 length: 12 amino acids. CDR1 and CDR2 (germline): SGHDN, FVKESK. Trimming removed 2 bases at V and 4 bases at J, with 5 bases between. CDR3 in amino acids: CASSQFVYGYTF. CDR3 coding DNA: TGTGCCAGCAGCCAATTCGTCTATGGCTACACCTTC. Together with reference TRBV14 and TRBJ1-2, the CDR3 gives the full variable domain: EAGVTQFPSHSVIEKGQTVTLRCDPISGHDNLYWYRRVMGKEIKFLLHFVKESKQDESGMPNNRFLAERTGGTYSTLKVQPAELEDSGVYFCASSQFVYGYTFGSGTRLTVV.

V gene TRBV24-1 combines with J gene TRBJ1-4; TRBD1 is a possible D gene (5 bases). The CDR3 totals 13 residues. Germline V gene data show CDR1 as KGHDR and CDR2 as SFDVKD. V lost 3 bases to trimming and J lost 8 bases, with 9 bases between them. CDR3 region: CATSDRGGEKLFF. Written as DNA, the CDR3 is TGTGCCACCAGTGATAGGGGTGGGGAAAAACTGTTTTTT.

The rearrangement uses TRBV21-1 and TRBJ1-4; the listed D gene, TRBD1, was not tested against the DNA. TRBV21-1 is flagged as a pseudogene. The CDR3 is made up of 16 amino acids. CDR3 bases: TGTGCCAGCAGCAAAGCAAGTACAGGGAGTGCTGAAAAACTGTTTTTT. This encodes CASSKASTGSAEKLFF.

The chain uses TRBV19 and TRBJ1-4; D is unclear. The V end was cut by 8 bases, the J end by 8 bases, with 12 bases between. CDR3 size: 12 residues. CDR1 and CDR2 (germline): LNHDA, SQIVND (reference sequence). As DNA, the CDR3 is TGTGCCAGTTCGGGGAAGTACGAAAAACTGTTTTTT. Its protein product is CASSGKYEKLFF.

This clone was seen a handful of times. The chain couples TRBV4-1 to TRBJ1-2, with a tentative D call TRBD1 (5 bases). Germline lookup yields CDR1 MGHRA and CDR2 YSYEKL. Trimming shortened V by 1 base and J by 0 bases, and 9 bases separated the two germline ends. The CDR3 runs 15 residues. Here the CDR3 reads CASSQAGLSNYGYTF. CDR3 bases: TGCGCCAGCAGCCAAGCAGGGCTATCTAACTATGGCTACACCTTC.

The rearrangement links TRBV11-2 to TRBJ2-7; TRBD2 aligns across 7 bases. With 7 bases clipped from V and 3 bases from J, the junction kept 12 bases outside the gene matches. Germline values: CDR1 SGHAT, CDR2 FQNNGV. The CDR3 is made up of 15 amino acids. The CDR3 region is CASIVGEGSFYEQYF. In DNA, the CDR3 is TGTGCCAGCATCGTGGGGGAGGGCAGCTTCTACGAGCAGTACTTC. Variable domain in full (rest from reference TRBV11-2 and TRBJ2-7): EAGVAQSPRYKIIEKRQSVAFWCNPISGHATLYWYQQILGQGPKLLIQFQNNGVVDDSQLPKDRFSAERLKGVDSTLKIQPAKLEDSAVYLCASIVGEGSFYEQYFGPGTRLTVT.

This chain joins TRBV6-1 and TRBJ1-3; D perhaps matches TRBD1 (5 bases). Germline lookup yields CDR1 MNHNS and CDR2 SASEGT. The CDR3 contains 15 residues. V was cut by 2 bases and J by 4 bases, with 12 bases left in between. CDR3 amino acids: CASSELRGSGNTIYF. CDR3 coding DNA: TGTGCCAGCAGTGAACTTAGGGGCTCAGGAAACACCATATATTTT.

The chain employs TRBV19 and TRBJ1-5, with D perhaps TRBD1 (5 bases). Germline CDR1 LNHDA, CDR2 SQIVND (reference sequence). This CDR3 spans 16 amino acids. V lost 7 bases and J 2 bases, leaving 18 bases between the germline ends. CDR3 sequence: CASIPATGGGNQPQHF. The CDR3 region has the DNA TGTGCCAGTATTCCGGCGACTGGAGGGGGCAATCAGCCCCAGCATTTT. Combining the CDR3 with reference TRBV19 and TRBJ1-5 gives the whole variable domain DGGITQSPKYLFRKEGQNVTLSCEQNLNHDAMYWYRQDPGQGLRLIYYSQIVNDFQKGDIAEGYSVSREKKESFPLTVTSAQKNPTAFYLCASIPATGGGNQPQHFGDGTRLSIL.